Each of the 11 T cell receptor beta chains below was sequenced from the same sample in a study of blood T cell repertoires in COVID-19. The protocol was immunoSEQ multiplex PCR, while the TCRdb copy is restricted to in-frame clones and leaves out a portion. The table includes more than 300,000 clones, 89% detected once. The sample consisted of peripheral blood. These TCRs come from a man aged 18 to 29 who had recovered from COVID-19.

The V gene is TRBV18, the J gene TRBJ2-1; D may be TRBD2 (5 bases). Germline loops: CDR1 KGHSH, CDR2 LQKENI. Deletions cut 5 bases from V and 8 bases from J, with 16 bases between. The CDR3 runs 14 residues. The CDR3 sequence: CASSKVLDGDEQFF. In DNA form, the CDR3 reads TGTGCCAGCTCAAAGGTCTTAGACGGGGATGAGCAGTTCTTC. Combining the CDR3 with reference TRBV18 and TRBJ2-1 gives the whole variable domain NAGVMQNPRHLVRRRGQEARLRCSPMKGHSHVYWYRQLPEEGLKFMVYLQKENIIDESGMPKERFSAEFPKEGPSILRIQQVVRGDSAAYFCASSKVLDGDEQFFGPGTRLTVL.

This rearrangement joins TRBV18 to TRBJ2-5, with D possibly being TRBD1 (8 bases). The CDR3 is 16 residues long. V lost 0 bases, J lost 4 bases, and 15 bases lay in between. Germline V CDR1 and CDR2: KGHSH, LQKENI. In DNA, the CDR3 is TGTGCCAGCTCACCACCGGCAGGGGGCGGGGGAGAGACCCAGTACTTC. Its translation: CASSPPAGGGGETQYF.

The rearrangement uses TRBV7-9 and TRBJ1-4, with 7 bases lining up with TRBD1. V dropped 5 bases and J dropped 0; count of bases not matched to a gene: 9. CDR1 SEHNR and CDR2 FQNEAQ come from the germline V gene (reference sequence). The CDR3 has 17 amino acids. CDR3 residues: CASSPRGIIATNEKLFF. CDR3 nucleotide sequence: TGTGCCAGCAGCCCCAGGGGGATAATTGCAACTAATGAAAAACTGTTTTTT.

V usage is TRBV9 and J usage is TRBJ2-3; D unclear. Germline V gene lookup returns CDR1 SGDLS and CDR2 YYNGEE. This CDR3 has 13 residues. Trimming cost V 3 bases and J 7 bases, with 12 bases left between them. The CDR3 DNA reads as TGTGCCAGCAGCGCCACAGAGATGTATACGCAGTATTTT. Protein product: CASSATEMYTQYF.

J is TRBJ1-5 and V is TRBV7-9, with D maybe TRBD1 (6 bases). Germline V gene sequence: CDR1 SEHNR, CDR2 FQNEAQ (reference sequence). Trimming shortened V by 2 bases and J by 0 bases, and 11 bases separated the two germline ends. The CDR3 is 16 residues long. CDR3: CASSLFKGDSNQPQHF. Here the CDR3 DNA reads TGTGCCAGCAGCTTATTTAAGGGGGATAGCAATCAGCCCCAGCATTTT.

The DNA for the CDR3 is TGTGCCAGCAGGGGACTAGCGGGAGTGAGGGAGACCCAGTACTTC. Encoded protein: CASRGLAGVRETQYF. The chain joins TRBV5-6 to TRBJ2-5, with 14 bases lining up with TRBD2. The V gene's germline CDR1 is SGHDT and CDR2 YYEEEE. V trimming: 5 bases; J trimming: 5 bases; junction bases outside the gene matches: 5. The CDR3 has 15 amino acids.

This clone was seen only once. The chain is built from TRBV9 and TRBJ2-1; D not resolved. Germline V gene lookup returns CDR1 SGDLS and CDR2 YYNGEE. Deletions cut 4 bases from V and 0 bases from J, with 11 bases between. The CDR3 covers 15 residues. DNA for the CDR3: TGTGCCAGCAGCCAAATGAGTATCTCCTACAATGAGCAGTTCTTC. Its protein is CASSQMSISYNEQFF.

V gene TRBV19 combines with J gene TRBJ2-7; D remains ambiguous. The germline CDR1 and CDR2 sequences are LNHDA and SQIVND (reference sequence). Trimming stripped 2 bases from V and 0 bases from J, with 5 bases between. The CDR3 is made up of 13 amino acids. CDR3 bases: TGTGCCAGTAGTATATATCCCTCCTACGAGCAGTACTTC. Protein: CASSIYPSYEQYF.

In its sample, this clone was seen once. The rearrangement links TRBV30 to TRBJ1-6, with D perhaps TRBD1 (5 bases). This CDR3 is 13 amino acids long. Germline assignment: CDR1 GTSNPN and CDR2 SVGIG (reference sequence). V was cut by 4 bases and J by 6 bases, with 10 bases left in between. The CDR3 sequence is CAWTRGGNSPLHF. The CDR3 DNA reads TGTGCCTGGACCCGGGGGGGTAATTCACCCCTCCACTTT. The full variable domain, completed using reference TRBV30 and TRBJ1-6, is SQTIHQWPATLVQPVGSPLSLECTVEGTSNPNLYWYRQAAGRGLQLLFYSVGIGQISSEVPQNLSASRPQDRQFILSSKKLLLSDSGFYLCAWTRGGNSPLHFGNGTRLTVT.

The gene calls are TRBV7-2 and TRBJ2-5, with 10 nucleotides matching TRBD2. With V trimmed by 3 bases and J by 5 bases, 6 bases remained unmatched. This CDR3 region has 15 residues. CDR1 and CDR2 from the germline V gene are SGHTA and FQGNSA. CDR3 in amino acids: CASSFTSGDAETQYF. The CDR3 nucleotides are TGTGCCAGCAGCTTCACTAGCGGGGATGCCGAGACCCAGTACTTC.

This sequence joins TRBV11-2 and TRBJ1-6, with D unresolved. Trimming took off 0 bases at V and 7 bases at J, with 13 bases between the two ends. Germline V gene sequence: CDR1 SGHAT, CDR2 FQNNGV. The CDR3 extends over 16 amino acids. As DNA, the CDR3 is TGTGCCAGCAGCTTAGATCTCAGAATGGGCAATTCACCCCTCCACTTT. Protein: CASSLDLRMGNSPLHF.